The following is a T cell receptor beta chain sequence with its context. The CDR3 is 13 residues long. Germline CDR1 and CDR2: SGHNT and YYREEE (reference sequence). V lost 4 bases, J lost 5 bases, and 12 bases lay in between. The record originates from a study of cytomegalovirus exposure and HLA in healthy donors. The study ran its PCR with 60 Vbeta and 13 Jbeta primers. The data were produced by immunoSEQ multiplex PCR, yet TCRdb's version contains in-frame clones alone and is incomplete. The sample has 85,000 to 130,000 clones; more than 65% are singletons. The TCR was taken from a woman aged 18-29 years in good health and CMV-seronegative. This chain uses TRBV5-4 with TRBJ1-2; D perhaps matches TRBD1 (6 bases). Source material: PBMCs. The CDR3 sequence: CASSRTAAYGYTF. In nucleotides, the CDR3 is TGTGCCAGCAGCAGGACAGCAGCTTATGGCTACACCTTC.